These 29 T cell receptor beta chains came from one sample sequenced in a study of patients and donors after allogeneic stem cell transplantation. TCRdb re-analysed the RT-PCR reads in MiXCR, keeping a single row per CDR3 protein. The sample has some 880,000 distinct CDR3 sequences; more than 15% are singletons. The material sequenced was blood, either unsorted or a sorted T cell fraction (not recorded which). The receptors originated from a human donor who was either an allogeneic HSCT recipient or a stem cell or donor lymphocyte infusion donor (not recorded which). It is not recorded whose cells these are; they may come from a transplant donor.

There are a few counts of this clonotype. The CDR3 DNA sequence: TGTGCCAGCAGTCAAGCTCGGCCCGGAGGGAAGGGAATTAGAGAGACCCAGTACTTC. Translated: CASSQARPGGKGIRETQYF. This rearrangement joins TRBV12-3 or TRBV12-4 to TRBJ2-5; D may be TRBD2 (6 bases). The V gene lost 5 bases and the J gene lost 4 bases, with 29 bases spanning the gap. This CDR3 is built from 19 residues.

This clonotype has a handful of counts. The rearrangement links TRBV2 to TRBJ2-1; D unclear. In germline, CDR1 is SNHLY, CDR2 FYNNEI. This CDR3 is 12 amino acids long. Trimming took off 1 base at V and 9 bases at J, with 7 bases between the two ends. The CDR3, as DNA: TGTGCCAGCAGTGAAGTCGTGGTTGAGCAGTTCTTC. Residues: CASSEVVVEQFF.

This clonotype was observed a handful of times. The rearrangement links TRBV27 to TRBJ1-5, with D uncertain. The CDR3 is 12 residues long. The germline V gene encodes CDR1 MNHEY and CDR2 SMNVEV (reference sequence). V shed 7 bases and J shed 4 bases, with 8 bases lying between them. In DNA, the CDR3 is TGTGCCAGCATTGGGGAGAATCAGCCCCAGCATTTT. It translates to CASIGENQPQHF.

The J gene is TRBJ2-7, the V gene TRBV5-1; the D gene could be TRBD1 or TRBD2 (5 bases each). Per the germline V gene, CDR1 is SGHRS and CDR2 is YFSETQ. V gave up 3 bases and J gave up 7 bases, with 20 bases separating them. CDR3 length: 15 amino acids. The CDR3 nucleotides read TGCGCCAGCAGCTCGCGACCGGGACCTCCAGATGAGCAGTACTTC. Its translation is CASSSRPGPPDEQYF. Based on the CDR3 plus reference TRBV5-1 and TRBJ2-7, the full variable domain is KAGVTQTPRYLIKTRGQQVTLSCSPISGHRSVSWYQQTPGQGLQFLFEYFSETQRNKGNFPGRFSGRQFSNSRSEMNVSTLELGDSALYLCASSSRPGPPDEQYFGPGTRLTVT.

V is TRBV28 and J is TRBJ2-5, with a weak D call TRBD2 (6 bases). In germline, CDR1 is MDHEN, CDR2 SYDVKM. There are 12 residues in the CDR3. V dropped 2 bases and J dropped 13 bases, with 14 bases sitting between them. In nucleotides, the CDR3 is TGTGCCAGCAGTTTAGTGCGGGGCAATAGGTACTTC. Its translation is CASSLVRGNRYF.

The chain employs TRBV6-2 or TRBV6-3 and TRBJ2-7; 8 positions match TRBD1. The V gene's germline CDR1 is MNHEY and CDR2 SVGEGT. V lost 5 bases, J lost 7 bases, and 4 bases stayed unmatched. The CDR3 runs to 12 residues. Here the CDR3 reads CASSRWTGEQYF. Written as DNA, the CDR3 is TGTGCCAGCAGTCGATGGACAGGGGAGCAGTACTTC.

This chain joins TRBV30 and TRBJ1-2; 7 nucleotides match TRBD1. The V segment lost 0 bases and the J segment 8 bases; nucleotides outside the gene matches: 6. Germline V lookup: CDR1 GTSNPN, CDR2 SVGIG (reference sequence). The CDR3 spans 13 residues. Here the CDR3 reads CAWSVQQGRGYTF. The CDR3 DNA follows: TGTGCCTGGAGTGTACAACAGGGGCGCGGCTACACCTTC. The variable domain in full, with the rest retrieved from reference TRBV30 and TRBJ1-2, is SQTIHQWPATLVQPVGSPLSLECTVEGTSNPNLYWYRQAAGRGLQLLFYSVGIGQISSEVPQNLSASRPQDRQFILSSKKLLLSDSGFYLCAWSVQQGRGYTFGSGTRLTVV.

This chain joins TRBV12-3 or TRBV12-4 and TRBJ1-1, with D perhaps TRBD1 (6 bases). The V end was cut by 3 bases, the J end by 0 bases, with 11 bases between. The CDR3 extends over 15 amino acids. As DNA, the CDR3 is TGTGCCAGCAGTTTTGGGGGCTCCATGAACACTGAAGCTTTCTTT. This encodes CASSFGGSMNTEAFF.

This clonotype was recorded at least ten times. This rearrangement joins TRBV12-3 or TRBV12-4 to TRBJ2-3; possible D gene TRBD1, 7 bases. The length of the CDR3 is 15 residues. The V end lost 5 bases, the J end lost 4 bases, and 16 bases lay between the germline ends. The CDR3 protein is CASSIEDRRADTQYF. The CDR3 region has the DNA TGTGCCAGCAGTATTGAGGACAGGAGGGCAGATACGCAGTATTTT.

Ten or more counts support this clonotype. The chain links TRBV29-1 to TRBJ2-3; D uncertain. CDR3 length: 13 amino acids. Trimming removed 3 bases at V and 1 base at J, with 8 bases between. Germline assignment: CDR1 SQVTM and CDR2 ANQGSEA. The CDR3 bases are TGCAGCGTTGACGACTGGGGCACAGATACGCAGTATTTT. It is translated as CSVDDWGTDTQYF.

The V call is TRBV20-1, the J call TRBJ1-6; 8 bases fit TRBD1. V was pared by 6 bases and J by 7 bases, with 8 bases of the junction left unmatched. This CDR3 has 14 residues. From germline, CDR1 is DFQATT and CDR2 SNEGSKA (reference sequence). The CDR3 spells CSAPRDRNNSPLHF. In DNA, the CDR3 is TGCAGTGCCCCCAGGGACAGGAACAATTCACCCCTCCACTTT.

The chain recombines TRBV24-1 with TRBJ2-5, with D possibly being TRBD2 (5 bases). V lost 3 bases to trimming and J lost 5 bases, with 15 bases between them. The CDR3 is made up of 15 amino acids. Germline CDR1 and CDR2: KGHDR and SFDVKD. The DNA for the CDR3 is TGTGCCACCAGTGATAGGACTGGGTCTTGGGAGACCCAGTACTTC. Its protein product is CATSDRTGSWETQYF.

This chain connects TRBV25-1 to TRBJ2-3, with TRBD2 matching over 8 bases. Losses at the gene ends were 3 bases for V and 7 bases for J; bases not matched to a gene: 9. The CDR3 has 15 residues. The germline CDR1 and CDR2 sequences are MGHDK and SYGVNS. The CDR3 DNA follows: TGTGCCAGCAGTGACCCTAGCGGGTACACCAATACGCAGTATTTT. Protein product: CASSDPSGYTNTQYF.

This sequence joins TRBV15 and TRBJ2-7; 8 nucleotides line up with TRBD2. The CDR3 loop spans 14 amino acids. CDR1 and CDR2 from the germline V gene are LNHNV and YYDKDF (reference sequence). The junction had 6 bases not matched to a gene; V was cut back by 8 bases and J by 0 bases. As DNA, the CDR3 is TGTGCCACCGCTGCGGGGGGCCTCTCCTACGAGCAGTACTTC. This encodes CATAAGGLSYEQYF. The variable domain in full, with the rest retrieved from reference TRBV15 and TRBJ2-7, is DAMVIQNPRYQVTQFGKPVTLSCSQTLNHNVMYWYQQKSSQAPKLLFHYYDKDFNNEADTPDNFQSRRPNTSFCFLDIRSPGLGDTAMYLCATAAGGLSYEQYFGPGTRLTVT.

This clonotype has a count of ten or more. The chain links TRBV24-1 to TRBJ2-2, with 8 bases aligning to TRBD1. The CDR3 is made up of 13 amino acids. Trimming took 8 bases from V and 3 from J; bases not matched to a gene: 1. The V gene's germline CDR1 is KGHDR and CDR2 SFDVKD. CDR3 amino acids: CATKDRDTGELFF. In DNA form, the CDR3 reads TGTGCCACCAAGGACAGGGACACCGGGGAGCTGTTTTTT.

The chain combines TRBV20-1 with TRBJ2-1; TRBD2 aligns across 11 bases. The length of the CDR3 is 14 residues. V lost 6 bases and J lost 4; bases outside the gene matches: 5. The germline V gene has CDR1 DFQATT and CDR2 SNEGSKA (reference sequence). DNA for the CDR3: TGCAGTGCAAGTACTAGCGGGGGTTACAATGAGCAGTTCTTC. It is translated as CSASTSGGYNEQFF.

V usage is TRBV20-1 and J usage is TRBJ2-1, with TRBD2 identical over 11 bases. V shed 1 base and J 10 bases; nucleotides not matched to a gene: 9. CDR1 and CDR2 (germline): DFQATT, SNEGSKA (reference sequence). The CDR3 has 15 amino acids. As DNA, the CDR3 is TGCAGTGCTAGAGGAGGTAGCGGGAGGGCACGAGAGCAGTTCTTC. This encodes CSARGGSGRAREQFF.

This clonotype came up a few times. The gene calls are TRBV10-3 and TRBJ2-7, with D perhaps assigned TRBD1 or TRBD2 (5 bases each). The CDR3 totals 13 residues. The germline V gene encodes CDR1 ENHRY and CDR2 SYGVKD. Trimming removed 9 bases from V and 0 bases from J, with 12 bases in between. The chain's CDR3 is CAIGDPSSYEQYF. In DNA, the CDR3 is TGTGCCATTGGGGACCCCAGCTCCTACGAGCAGTACTTC.

This chain links TRBV20-1 with TRBJ2-6; D gene ambiguous. Trimming pared 4 bases from V and 0 bases from J, leaving 7 bases between. Germline assignment: CDR1 DFQATT and CDR2 SNEGSKA (reference sequence). This CDR3 is built from 14 residues. The CDR3 DNA follows: TGCAGTGCTACTCGACCCTCTGGGGCCAACGTCCTGACTTTC. This translates into CSATRPSGANVLTF.

V usage is TRBV29-1 and J usage is TRBJ2-7; no clear D gene. This CDR3 is built from 11 residues. Germline lookup yields CDR1 SQVTM and CDR2 ANQGSEA. V lost 7 bases and J 5 bases, leaving 12 bases between the germline ends. The CDR3, as DNA: TGCAGCGCGACGGCTTCTGACGAGCAGTACTTC. Its protein is CSATASDEQYF.

The gene calls are TRBV12-3 or TRBV12-4 and TRBJ1-6; 11 bases line up with TRBD1. This CDR3 comprises 16 residues. V trimming: 6 bases; J trimming: 9 bases; junction bases outside the gene matches: 10. The CDR3 nucleotides are TGTGCCAGCAGAAACCGGGACAGGGGGAATGGTTCACCCCTCCACTTT. Translated: CASRNRDRGNGSPLHF.

This clonotype was recorded many times. The rearrangement joins TRBV12-3 or TRBV12-4 to TRBJ2-7, with 7 bases fitting TRBD2. The trim removed 5 bases at V and 5 bases at J, leaving 15 bases unmatched. The CDR3 runs 16 residues. CDR3 nucleotide sequence: TGTGCCAGCAGTATGGGGGGGATTTTCGTCGGCCACGAGCAGTACTTC. It encodes CASSMGGIFVGHEQYF.

This clonotype was counted a few times. The V gene is TRBV20-1, the J gene TRBJ2-5; 8 bases are a match to TRBD1. Germline V gene sequence: CDR1 DFQATT, CDR2 SNEGSKA (reference sequence). With V trimmed by 3 bases and J by 4 bases, 7 bases remained unmatched. The CDR3 runs to 14 residues. In DNA, the CDR3 is TGCAGTGCTAGGGGGACAGGTAGTCGAGAGACCCAGTACTTC. It encodes CSARGTGSRETQYF.

Only a few counts were recorded for this clonotype. At one of its ends the junction is not consistent with the germline gene, which may arise from a read error. The V and J genes are TRBV27 and TRBJ2-2; tentative D call: TRBD2 (6 bases). Looked up from germline, CDR1 is MNHEY and CDR2 is SMNVEV (reference sequence). The CDR3 has 12 residues. In nucleotides, the CDR3 is TGTGCCAGCGGAGCGGGCACCGGGGAGCTGTTTTTC. Translating it yields CASGAGTGELFF.

The V call is TRBV6-5, the J call TRBJ2-2; D possibly corresponds to TRBD1 (6 bases). The CDR3 consists of 14 residues. The germline V gene has CDR1 MNHEY and CDR2 SVGAGI. V was trimmed by 2 bases and J by 5 bases, leaving 9 bases between them. The CDR3 reads CASSYVQGTGELFF. The CDR3 DNA is TGTGCCAGCAGTTACGTACAGGGAACCGGGGAGCTGTTTTTT.

This chain connects TRBV27 to TRBJ2-1, with D possibly TRBD2 on 6 matching bases. Germline values: CDR1 MNHEY, CDR2 SMNVEV (reference sequence). The length of the CDR3 is 14 residues. V gave up 6 bases and J gave up 9 bases, with 18 bases separating them. CDR3 residues: CASSSGTLAGEQFF. In DNA, the CDR3 is TGTGCCAGCAGCTCCGGGACTTTGGCGGGTGAGCAGTTCTTC.

The sample holds many counts of this clonotype. This chain joins TRBV9 and TRBJ2-1; D gene ambiguous. Looked up from germline, CDR1 is SGDLS and CDR2 is YYNGEE. This CDR3 comprises 12 residues. V was pared by 5 bases and J by 6 bases, with 9 bases between. The CDR3, as DNA: TGTGCCAGCAGTGCCCGTGGCAATGAGCAGTTCTTC. As protein: CASSARGNEQFF.

The chain couples TRBV6-2 or TRBV6-3 to TRBJ2-1; D remains unclear. CDR1 is MNHEY and CDR2 is SVGEGT in the germline V gene. V gave up 3 bases and J gave up 0 bases, with 15 bases separating them. This CDR3 comprises 17 residues. The DNA for the CDR3 is TGTGCCAGCAGTTATAACCCGGGCACCGACTCCTACAATGAGCAGTTCTTC. It yields the protein CASSYNPGTDSYNEQFF.

In its sample, this clonotype was seen a few times. The rearrangement joins TRBV20-1 to TRBJ2-1, with 9 bases lining up with TRBD2. CDR3 length equals 17 residues. V lost 5 bases, J lost 6 bases, and 17 bases stayed unmatched. Germline loops: CDR1 DFQATT, CDR2 SNEGSKA (reference sequence). The DNA for the CDR3 is TGCAGTGCTGGAATTCTAATAAGGACTAGCGTCAGCAATGAGCAGTTCTTC. As protein: CSAGILIRTSVSNEQFF.